These 30 T cell receptor beta chains were all obtained from the same sample, sequenced in a study of TIL therapy for anti-PD-1-resistant metastatic lung cancer. Time point specified: pre-treatment sample, taken before nivolumab and TIL therapy. Sequencing used immunoSEQ v3. Generated by immunoSEQ multiplex PCR, the TCRdb table keeps only in-frame clones and is missing some. The sample has 25,000 to 40,000 clones; 74% are singletons. Material: blood, obtained at baseline. The receptor set was obtained from a woman aged 30 to 85 with non-small cell lung cancer.

The rearrangement links TRBV6-1 to TRBJ1-1; the match to TRBD1 covers 9 bases. Per the germline V gene, CDR1 is MNHNS and CDR2 is SASEGT. The CDR3 sequence is 13 residues long. Germline trimming cut 4 bases from V and 8 bases from J; bases unmatched to any gene: 5. The CDR3 sequence: CASSVDRGKEAFF. The CDR3 DNA is TGTGCCAGCAGTGTCGACAGGGGGAAAGAAGCTTTCTTT.

CDR3 in amino acids: CASSVGGLRETQYF. CDR3 nucleotide sequence: TGTGCCAGCAGCGTTGGGGGTCTTCGAGAGACCCAGTACTTC. V usage is TRBV9 and J usage is TRBJ2-5; D may match TRBD1 or TRBD2 (5 bases each). The CDR3 runs 14 residues. V shed 2 bases and J shed 4 bases, with 12 bases lying between them. CDR1 and CDR2 (germline): SGDLS, YYNGEE.

The chain has TRBV5-4 and TRBJ1-4; a weak D match, TRBD1 (5 bases). The V and J ends lost 1 base and 7 bases respectively, with 8 bases between them. Germline V gene sequence: CDR1 SGHNT, CDR2 YYREEE (reference sequence). This CDR3 is built from 13 residues. DNA of the CDR3: TGTGCCAGCAGCTTGCCAGGGTCTGAAAAACTGTTTTTT. This translates into CASSLPGSEKLFF.

The chain links TRBV7-9 to TRBJ2-5; 9 bases are shared with TRBD2. V was clipped by 6 bases and J by 5 bases; unmatched bases: 7. Germline CDR1 is SEHNR and CDR2 is FQNEAQ (reference sequence). This CDR3 comprises 14 residues. CDR3 loop: CASRASGIGETQYF. The CDR3, as DNA: TGTGCCAGCAGGGCTAGCGGGATCGGGGAGACCCAGTACTTC.

The chain carries TRBV4-1 and TRBJ2-2; either TRBD1 or TRBD2 may supply D (5 bases each). The CDR3 sequence is 16 residues long. CDR1 is MGHRA, CDR2 YSYEKL, per germline. Trimming took 0 bases from V and 5 from J, leaving 13 bases between them. This CDR3 is CASSQDQDWGTGELFF. The CDR3, as DNA: TGCGCCAGCAGCCAAGATCAGGATTGGGGGACCGGGGAGCTGTTTTTT.

This clone has only a few counts. The rearrangement joins TRBV30 to TRBJ2-7; D might be TRBD1 (5 bases). The CDR3 runs 12 residues. V was cut by 5 bases and J by 2 bases, with 10 bases left in between. CDR1 is GTSNPN and CDR2 is SVGIG in the germline V gene (reference sequence). The DNA of the CDR3 is TGTGCCTGGCAGAAGGGGACCTACGAGCAGTACTTC. It encodes CAWQKGTYEQYF.

This chain joins TRBV6-1 and TRBJ2-1; D ambiguous. The V and J ends lost 5 bases and 4 bases respectively, with 9 bases between them. The CDR3 runs 13 residues. Per the germline V gene, CDR1 is MNHNS and CDR2 is SASEGT. CDR3 nucleotides: TGTGCCAGCAGTTCGGACCTTTACAATGAGCAGTTCTTC. This encodes CASSSDLYNEQFF.

This rearrangement joins TRBV6-1 to TRBJ2-7; the D is unclear. Trimming stripped 6 bases from V and 2 bases from J, with 8 bases between. Germline V CDR1 and CDR2: MNHNS, SASEGT. The CDR3 sequence is 12 residues long. Here the CDR3 reads CASRDGPYEQYF. The CDR3 region has the DNA TGTGCCAGCAGGGACGGCCCCTACGAGCAGTACTTC.

This chain connects TRBV2 to TRBJ1-1; perhaps TRBD1 as D (5 bases). Germline V gene data show CDR1 as SNHLY and CDR2 as FYNNEI. V was trimmed by 9 bases and J by 2 bases, leaving 13 bases between them. CDR3 length: 13 amino acids. The CDR3 reads CASGTEVNTEAFF. The CDR3 DNA is TGTGCCAGTGGGACCGAAGTTAACACTGAAGCTTTCTTT. Combining the CDR3 with reference TRBV2 and TRBJ1-1 gives the whole variable domain EPEVTQTPSHQVTQMGQEVILRCVPISNHLYFYWYRQILGQKVEFLVSFYNNEISEKSEIFDDQFSVERPDGSNFTLKIRSTKLEDSAMYFCASGTEVNTEAFFGQGTRLTVV.

The chain links TRBV15 to TRBJ1-2; 7 bases agree with TRBD1. The junction had 10 bases not matched to a gene; V was cut back by 0 bases and J by 6 bases. Germline V gene sequence: CDR1 LNHNV, CDR2 YYDKDF (reference sequence). The CDR3 is 16 residues long. CDR3 coding DNA: TGTGCCACCAGCAGAGATTCTGGACAGGCGACCAATGGCTACACCTTC. Amino acids: CATSRDSGQATNGYTF.

V usage is TRBV20-1 and J usage is TRBJ2-5; unclear D gene. The germline CDR1 and CDR2 sequences are DFQATT and SNEGSKA (reference sequence). V gave up 4 bases and J gave up 5 bases, with 8 bases separating them. The CDR3 runs 11 residues. CDR3 DNA: TGCAGTGCTACCGACATGGAGACCCAGTACTTC. This gives the protein CSATDMETQYF.

This sequence joins TRBV5-4 and TRBJ1-2; TRBD1 matches 8 bases. The CDR3 is 15 amino acids. Per germline, CDR1 SGHNT and CDR2 YYREEE (reference sequence). With V trimmed by 4 bases and J by 0 bases, 5 bases remained unmatched. The CDR3 reads CASSLGQEANYGYTF. CDR3 DNA: TGTGCCAGCAGCCTGGGACAGGAAGCTAACTATGGCTACACCTTC.

The chain has TRBV7-2 and TRBJ1-2; D not resolved. This CDR3 has 13 amino acids. V dropped 1 base and J dropped 2 bases, with 5 bases sitting between them. CDR1 and CDR2 (germline): SGHTA, FQGNSA. CDR3 DNA sequence: TGTGCCAGCAGCTTAGGCAGGAACTATGGCTACACCTTC. The encoded protein is CASSLGRNYGYTF.

This rearrangement joins TRBV7-9 to TRBJ2-3, with D perhaps matching TRBD1 or TRBD2 (5 bases each). Germline CDR1 and CDR2: SEHNR and FQNEAQ (reference sequence). This CDR3 is 14 amino acids long. V lost 2 bases and J 5 bases, leaving 11 bases between the germline ends. CDR3 protein: CASSLSRDLDTQYF. The CDR3 region has the DNA TGTGCCAGCAGCTTAAGCAGGGACCTAGATACGCAGTATTTT.

Comments on this clone: Its ends do not fully match the called genes, so a read error is possible. The J gene is TRBJ2-7, the V gene TRBV5-1, with D hard to call. CDR3 length: 14 amino acids. Germline V gives CDR1 SGHRS, CDR2 YFSETQ. CDR3 in amino acids: CASSLEATSSEQYF. CDR3 coding DNA: TGCGCCAGCAGCTTGGAAGCGACTTCCTCCGAGCAGTACTTC. The whole variable domain, remainder taken from reference TRBV5-1 and TRBJ2-7, is KAGVTQTPRYLIKTRGQQVTLSCSPISGHRSVSWYQQTPGQGLQFLFEYFSETQRNKGNFPGRFSGRQFSNSRSEMNVSTLELGDSALYLCASSLEATSSEQYFGPGTRLTVT.

The genes are TRBV30 and TRBJ2-3, with D possibly TRBD1 on 7 matching bases. The germline gives CDR1 GTSNPN, CDR2 SVGIG (reference sequence). The CDR3 is 17 amino acids. Trimming removed 4 bases from V and 5 bases from J, with 25 bases in between. The CDR3 region is CAWKGLVAGGRIDTQYF. The CDR3 nucleotides read TGTGCCTGGAAAGGGCTAGTAGCAGGGGGGAGGATAGATACGCAGTATTTT.

The rearrangement uses TRBV7-6 and TRBJ2-7, with 11 bases matching TRBD2. The CDR3 is made up of 15 amino acids. Per the germline V gene, CDR1 is SGHVS and CDR2 is FNYEAQ. Trimming removed 2 bases from V and 5 bases from J; junction bases left unmatched: 5. The CDR3 reads CASSLRLAGKNEQYF. CDR3 in DNA: TGTGCCAGCAGCTTAAGACTAGCGGGAAAAAACGAGCAGTACTTC. The full variable domain, completed using reference TRBV7-6 and TRBJ2-7, is GAGVSQSPRYKVTKRGQDVALRCDPISGHVSLYWYRQALGQGPEFLTYFNYEAQQDKSGLPNDRFSAERPEGSISTLTIQRTEQRDSAMYRCASSLRLAGKNEQYFGPGTRLTVT.

This clone has more than one count but fewer than ten. The CDR3 is CASSPGTALSNYGYTF. The CDR3, as DNA: TGTGCCAGCTCACCAGGGACAGCTCTATCTAACTATGGCTACACCTTC. The J gene is TRBJ1-2, the V gene TRBV18; 7 positions agree with TRBD1. J was trimmed by 0 bases and V by 2 bases; bases with no gene match: 6. In germline, CDR1 is KGHSH, CDR2 LQKENI. CDR3 size: 16 residues.

This clone has more than one count but fewer than ten. J is TRBJ2-1 and V is TRBV5-1, with 8 nucleotides matching TRBD1. This CDR3 has 13 amino acids. With 0 bases clipped from V and 7 bases from J, the junction kept 0 bases outside the gene matches. Germline values: CDR1 SGHRS, CDR2 YFSETQ. The CDR3 sequence is CASSLGDRNEQFF. The CDR3 DNA reads TGCGCCAGCAGCTTGGGGGACAGGAATGAGCAGTTCTTC. The full variable domain, rest sourced from reference TRBV5-1 and TRBJ2-1, is KAGVTQTPRYLIKTRGQQVTLSCSPISGHRSVSWYQQTPGQGLQFLFEYFSETQRNKGNFPGRFSGRQFSNSRSEMNVSTLELGDSALYLCASSLGDRNEQFFGPGTRLTVL.

V gene TRBV21-1 combines with J gene TRBJ2-1; the table names TRBD2, a call not compared with the DNA. TRBV21-1 is annotated as a pseudogene. This CDR3 contains 19 residues. CDR3 amino acids: CASTTRGDGALYSYNEQFF. The CDR3, as DNA: TGTGCCAGCACGACCCGGGGGGACGGAGCGCTTTACTCCTACAATGAGCAGTTCTTC.

This chain connects TRBV5-4 to TRBJ1-2, with D uncertain. Trimming pared 0 bases from V and 3 bases from J, leaving 6 bases between. There are 13 residues in the CDR3. Germline V lookup: CDR1 SGHNT, CDR2 YYREEE (reference sequence). The CDR3 sequence: CASSLVSDYGYTF. The CDR3 DNA reads as TGTGCCAGCAGCTTGGTCAGTGACTATGGCTACACCTTC.

This chain connects TRBV30 to TRBJ1-1; 7 bases are a match to TRBD1. V was clipped by 3 bases and J by 6 bases; unmatched bases: 10. Germline V gene lookup returns CDR1 GTSNPN and CDR2 SVGIG (reference sequence). There are 14 residues in the CDR3. Here the CDR3 reads CAWSPPTGRAEAFF. In DNA form, the CDR3 reads TGTGCCTGGAGCCCCCCGACAGGGCGGGCTGAAGCTTTCTTT. Looking up the rest from reference TRBV30 and TRBJ1-1 gives the full variable domain: SQTIHQWPATLVQPVGSPLSLECTVEGTSNPNLYWYRQAAGRGLQLLFYSVGIGQISSEVPQNLSASRPQDRQFILSSKKLLLSDSGFYLCAWSPPTGRAEAFFGQGTRLTVV.

The J gene is TRBJ1-1, the V gene TRBV5-6; a possible D gene is TRBD1 (6 bases). CDR3 length: 14 residues. Germline V gene lookup returns CDR1 SGHDT and CDR2 YYEEEE. V was shortened by 0 bases and J by 6 bases, with 12 bases between the two germline ends. The CDR3 reads CASSLVGGLAEAFF. In nucleotides, the CDR3 is TGTGCCAGCAGCTTGGTTGGGGGGCTGGCTGAAGCTTTCTTT.

This chain links TRBV12-5 with TRBJ1-1; D might be TRBD1 (5 bases). The V gene lost 7 bases and the J gene lost 0 bases, with 12 bases spanning the gap. CDR1 is LGHNT, CDR2 FRNRAP, per germline. CDR3 length: 14 residues. The DNA for the CDR3 is TGTGCTAGTGCCGGGGGGGGTCTGAACACTGAAGCTTTCTTT. Its translation is CASAGGGLNTEAFF.

V and J are TRBV28 and TRBJ2-7; D unclear. This CDR3 has 12 residues. Looked up from germline, CDR1 is MDHEN and CDR2 is SYDVKM. The germline V and J ends were trimmed by 2 bases and 0 bases, with 2 bases remaining between them. This chain's CDR3 is CASSLLSYEQYF. Here the CDR3 DNA reads TGTGCCAGCAGTTTACTCTCCTACGAGCAGTACTTC.

The chain uses TRBV28 and TRBJ2-7, with D perhaps TRBD2 (5 bases). This CDR3 has 15 residues. Trimming stripped 4 bases from V and 1 base from J, with 14 bases between. Germline values: CDR1 MDHEN, CDR2 SYDVKM. The CDR3 loop reads CASSSPGRGSYEQYF. CDR3 bases: TGTGCCAGCAGTTCCCCCGGCCGCGGGTCCTACGAGCAGTACTTC. The entire variable domain, with the rest obtained from reference TRBV28 and TRBJ2-7, is as follows: DVKVTQSSRYLVKRTGEKVFLECVQDMDHENMFWYRQDPGLGLRLIYFSYDVKMKEKGDIPEGYSVSREKKERFSLILESASTNQTSMYLCASSSPGRGSYEQYFGPGTRLTVT.

The J gene is TRBJ2-7, the V gene TRBV29-1; the D is unclear. Trimming shortened V by 4 bases and J by 0 bases, and 10 bases separated the two germline ends. Germline CDR1 reads SQVTM; CDR2 reads ANQGSEA. The CDR3 has 13 residues. The CDR3 here is CSVGLPPSYEQYF. CDR3 nucleotide sequence: TGCAGCGTTGGCCTTCCCCCCTCCTACGAGCAGTACTTC.

J is TRBJ1-1 and V is TRBV19; a weak D match, TRBD1 (5 bases). V was clipped by 4 bases and J by 6 bases, with 9 bases between them. Germline loops: CDR1 LNHDA, CDR2 SQIVND (reference sequence). The CDR3 loop spans 12 amino acids. The CDR3, as DNA: TGTGCCAGTAGTAGGGGGGTCCCTGAAGCTTTCTTT. This codes for CASSRGVPEAFF. The full variable domain, in which reference TRBV19 and TRBJ1-1 provide the parts outside the CDR3, is DGGITQSPKYLFRKEGQNVTLSCEQNLNHDAMYWYRQDPGQGLRLIYYSQIVNDFQKGDIAEGYSVSREKKESFPLTVTSAQKNPTAFYLCASSRGVPEAFFGQGTRLTVV.

The V call is TRBV29-1, the J call TRBJ1-6; D perhaps matches TRBD1 (6 bases). CDR3 size: 13 residues. Germline CDR1 SQVTM, CDR2 ANQGSEA. V gave up 7 bases and J gave up 7 bases, with 14 bases separating them. The CDR3 nucleotides read TGCAGCGCTAGACAGGAGATCAATTCACCCCTCCACTTT. Residues: CSARQEINSPLHF.

This chain links TRBV13 with TRBJ2-7; D is tentatively TRBD1 or TRBD2 (7 bases each). Looked up from germline, CDR1 is PRHDT and CDR2 is FYEKMQ (reference sequence). Trimming cost V 5 bases and J 6 bases, with 17 bases left between them. The length of the CDR3 is 14 residues. The CDR3 DNA reads TGTGCCAGCAGCGGCAGACAGGGAGGGGGCGAGCAGTACTTC. This sequence encodes CASSGRQGGGEQYF.